This TCR beta chain was recovered during a study of cytomegalovirus exposure and HLA in healthy donors (dated by TCRdb to about 2017). The study in broad terms: The 666 repertoires of the first cohort and the 110 or so validation repertoires were produced on the same platform, according to a later analysis. The aim of the study was to test whether cataloging public T cell receptors could identify signatures of past pathogen exposure. Along with the roughly 700-subject first cohort, a separate validation cohort of over a hundred different subjects was used. To predict cytomegalovirus infection status, the study combined high-throughput TCR immunosequencing, statistical association of individual TCRs with disease status, and machine learning.

Separate from the roughly 700-subject first cohort, the validation cohort of 90 to 150 subjects was the group to which the donors belonged. Relative to germline, V is 7 bases shorter and J is 2 bases shorter, with 15 bases between their ends. From the germline V gene (reference sequence), CDR1 is SGHNT and CDR2 is YYREEE. The CDR3 has 14 amino acids, counting the end cysteine and phenylalanine. Of the read, only the CDR3 DNA is kept; its 42 bases are in frame from base 1. Notes on this clone: The target of this receptor is not known. There are no base qualities to consult, and no much larger clone falls within one base.

Receptor libraries were prepared by the immunoSEQ multiplex PCR assay. The paper's processing steps were these. A statistical classification framework was built for diagnosing cytomegalovirus status from the catalog of TCR beta chain sequences. In its TCRdb copy, this immuneACCESS table keeps in-frame sequences only and misses some clones. Where compared with another copy, unresolved V genes explain less than half of these, and the others have no known cause. The DNA gave D and trimming, while V, J and clone size come from that table. This sample holds some 210,000 clones; approximately 82% were observed only once. The ten top clones hold about 6% of the sample. What the authors observed across the whole study: Most TCR sequences were seen in very few donors, while some public TCRs were found in many individuals. All 120 or so repertoires were used to score co-occurrence in the validation cohort in a later analysis, because that analysis had no HLA typing for the cohort. Subsequent analysis determined that TCRs grouped into clusters in the first cohort also showed a tendency toward co-occurrence across the roughly 130 validation repertoires, and approximately 94% of cluster scores exceeded 0. A few of the identified cytomegalovirus-associated TCR beta chains were confirmed in vitro to be specific for cytomegalovirus antigens. In both the original and validation cohorts, the classifier was reported to diagnose cytomegalovirus status with high specificity and sensitivity. In the study, around 150 TCR beta chains were listed as associated with cytomegalovirus. It was suggested by the authors that the approach could potentially be generalized to other disease states and immunological phenotypes.

The sequenced sample consisted of PBMCs. The chain employs TRBV5-4 and TRBJ2-5, with the D assignment possibly TRBD1 or TRBD2, given 5 matching bases for each. The sequence was obtained from a woman aged 18-29 years in good health and CMV-seronegative. The DNA reads as follows: TGTGCCAGCCGGCCCGAGGGACCGCAAGAGACCCAGTACTTC. Its protein is CASRPEGPQETQYF.